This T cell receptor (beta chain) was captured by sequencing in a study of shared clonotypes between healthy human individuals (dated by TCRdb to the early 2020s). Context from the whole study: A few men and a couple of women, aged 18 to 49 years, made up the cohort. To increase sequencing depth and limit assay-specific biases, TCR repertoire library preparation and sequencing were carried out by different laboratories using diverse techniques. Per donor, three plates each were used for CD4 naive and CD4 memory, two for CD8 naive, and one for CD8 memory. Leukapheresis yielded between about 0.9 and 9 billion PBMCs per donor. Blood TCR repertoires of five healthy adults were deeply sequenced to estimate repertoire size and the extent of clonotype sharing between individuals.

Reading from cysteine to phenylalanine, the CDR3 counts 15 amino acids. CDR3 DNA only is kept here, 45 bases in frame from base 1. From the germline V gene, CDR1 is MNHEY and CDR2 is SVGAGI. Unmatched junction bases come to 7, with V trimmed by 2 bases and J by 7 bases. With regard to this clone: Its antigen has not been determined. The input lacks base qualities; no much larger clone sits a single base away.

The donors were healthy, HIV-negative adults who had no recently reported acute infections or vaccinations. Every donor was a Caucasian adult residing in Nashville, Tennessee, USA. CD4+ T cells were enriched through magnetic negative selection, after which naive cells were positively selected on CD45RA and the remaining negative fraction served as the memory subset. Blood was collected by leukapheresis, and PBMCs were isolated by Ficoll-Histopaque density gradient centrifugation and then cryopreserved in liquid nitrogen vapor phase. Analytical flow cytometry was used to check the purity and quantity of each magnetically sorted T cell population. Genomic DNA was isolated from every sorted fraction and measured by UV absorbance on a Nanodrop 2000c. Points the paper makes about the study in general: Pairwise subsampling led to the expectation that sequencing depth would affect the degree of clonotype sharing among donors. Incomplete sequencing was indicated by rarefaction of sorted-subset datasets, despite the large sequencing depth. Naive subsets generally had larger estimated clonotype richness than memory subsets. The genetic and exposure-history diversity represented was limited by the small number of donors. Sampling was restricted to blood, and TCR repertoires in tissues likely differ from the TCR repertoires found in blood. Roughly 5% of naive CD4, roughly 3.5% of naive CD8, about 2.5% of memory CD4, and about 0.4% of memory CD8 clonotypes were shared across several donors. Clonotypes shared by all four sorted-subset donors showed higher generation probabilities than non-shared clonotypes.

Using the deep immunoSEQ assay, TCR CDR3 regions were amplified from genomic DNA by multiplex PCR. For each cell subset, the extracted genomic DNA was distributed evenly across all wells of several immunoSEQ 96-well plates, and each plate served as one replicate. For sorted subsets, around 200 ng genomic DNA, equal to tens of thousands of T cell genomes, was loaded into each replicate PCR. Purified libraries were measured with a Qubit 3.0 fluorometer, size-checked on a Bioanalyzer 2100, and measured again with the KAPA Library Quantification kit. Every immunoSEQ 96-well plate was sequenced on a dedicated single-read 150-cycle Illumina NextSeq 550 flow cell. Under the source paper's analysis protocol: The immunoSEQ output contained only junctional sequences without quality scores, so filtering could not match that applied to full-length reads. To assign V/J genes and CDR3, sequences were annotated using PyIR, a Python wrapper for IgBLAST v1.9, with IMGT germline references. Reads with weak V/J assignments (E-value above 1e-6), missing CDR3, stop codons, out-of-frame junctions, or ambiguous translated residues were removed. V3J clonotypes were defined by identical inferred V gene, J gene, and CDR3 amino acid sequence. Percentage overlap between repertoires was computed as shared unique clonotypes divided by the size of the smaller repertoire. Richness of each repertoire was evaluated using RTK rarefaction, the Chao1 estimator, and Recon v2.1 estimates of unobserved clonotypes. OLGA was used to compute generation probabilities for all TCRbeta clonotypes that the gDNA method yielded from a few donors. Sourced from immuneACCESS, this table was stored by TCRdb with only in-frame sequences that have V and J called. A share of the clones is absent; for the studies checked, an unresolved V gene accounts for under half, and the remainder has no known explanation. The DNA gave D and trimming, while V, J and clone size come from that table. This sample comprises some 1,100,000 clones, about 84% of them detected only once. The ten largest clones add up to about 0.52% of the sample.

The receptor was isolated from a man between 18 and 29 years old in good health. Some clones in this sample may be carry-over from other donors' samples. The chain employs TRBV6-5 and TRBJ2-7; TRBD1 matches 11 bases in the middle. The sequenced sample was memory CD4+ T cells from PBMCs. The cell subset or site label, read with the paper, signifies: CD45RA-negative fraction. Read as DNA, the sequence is TGTGCCAGCAGTTACCAAGGACAGGGGGCGGGGGAGCAGTACTTC. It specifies CASSYQGQGAGEQYF.